This TCR beta chain was sequenced during a study of regulatory T cells in long-lasting Graves disease. The time point here: newly diagnosed GD, antithyroid drugs for less than 3 months. RNA from PBMCs was the source of the TCR library. This clonotype was found many times. Building of the TCR beta libraries involved iRepertoire HTBI primers and Arm-PCR of CDR3 regions. TCRdb processed the multiplex PCR reads anew with MiXCR; each CDR3 protein has one entry. The table lists fewer than 500,000 distinct CDR3 sequences, 16% of them singletons. CDR3 length: 14 residues. The V end lost 9 bases, the J end lost 4 bases, and 16 bases lay between the germline ends. In germline, CDR1 is MNHNS, CDR2 SASEGT. The sample also formed part of further work on T cells in Graves' hyperthyroidism and ophthalmopathy.

The source of this sequence is a man aged 35 to 55 with Graves disease. The V call is TRBV6-1, the J call TRBJ2-1, with D possibly being TRBD2 (6 bases). The sample was peripheral blood mononuclear cells (PBMCs), taken at new diagnosis, from a patient treated with antithyroid drugs. The CDR3, as DNA: TGTGCCAGTCTGGCGGGGTTGAGGTACAATGAGCAGTTCTTC. Translating gives CASLAGLRYNEQFF.